A selection of T cell receptor beta chains follows, all from one sample in a study of blood T cells in healthy people across ages. TCRdb called the 5' RACE reads again in MiXCR, with one record for every CDR3 protein. Here the sample spans around 1,500,000 distinct CDR3 sequences, 25% to 30% being singletons. Sequenced material: blood. All receptors derive from a woman aged 25-40 years in good health. Both conserved end residues are part of each CDR3. Each record gives: clone size, J gene, V gene, CDR3 protein. The size field is filled for only some rows; it gives once, few, many or a size class.

size: NA; J: TRBJ2-1; V: TRBV23-1; CDR3: CASSRDGGQNEQFF
size: few; J: TRBJ2-7; V: TRBV4-1; CDR3: CASAIPGQDSYEQYF
size: many; J: TRBJ2-1; V: TRBV20-1; CDR3: CSARGGAQYNEQFF
size: few; J: TRBJ2-5; V: TRBV20-1; CDR3: CSAALETQYF
size: NA; J: TRBJ1-5; V: TRBV27; CDR3: CASAILASNQPQHF
size: few; J: TRBJ1-2; V: TRBV7-2; CDR3: CASSLRRRGYGYTF
size: NA; J: TRBJ1-6; V: TRBV19; CDR3: CASSMSSYNSPLHF
size: few; J: TRBJ2-1; V: TRBV12-3/TRBV12-4; CDR3: CASVGGAGGSASYNEQFF
size: few; J: TRBJ2-7; V: TRBV7-9; CDR3: CASSFLRNTYEQYF
size: NA; J: TRBJ2-1; V: TRBV4-1; CDR3: CASSQDLGNPYNEQFF
size: NA; J: TRBJ1-2; V: TRBV28; CDR3: CASSWLTRGYTF
size: once; J: TRBJ1-5; V: TRBV15; CDR3: CATSRVSVGGDQPQHF
size: NA; J: TRBJ2-1; V: TRBV29-1; CDR3: CSVEGAARSSYNEQFF
size: few; J: TRBJ2-1; V: TRBV28; CDR3: CASGLRDGGEQFF
size: NA; J: TRBJ2-5; V: TRBV12-5; CDR3: CASDECASGGAPWGETQYF
size: NA; J: TRBJ2-7; V: TRBV9; CDR3: CASSVTAGAYEQYF
size: NA; J: TRBJ2-5; V: TRBV4-1; CDR3: CASSLMAPDETQYF
size: few; J: TRBJ2-3; V: TRBV29-1; CDR3: CSVAGRATDTQYF
size: few; J: TRBJ2-3; V: TRBV7-2; CDR3: CASTLGLVGTDTQYF
size: NA; J: TRBJ2-6; V: TRBV7-8; CDR3: CASSFNGGLNSGANVLTF
size: NA; J: TRBJ1-1; V: TRBV10-3; CDR3: CAGGGRNTEAFF
size: few; J: TRBJ2-7; V: TRBV7-2; CDR3: CASTRPPFGEQYF
size: many; J: TRBJ2-7; V: TRBV13; CDR3: CASSLGGGLTYEQYF
size: few; J: TRBJ2-5; V: TRBV10-3; CDR3: CAISGRGGETQYF